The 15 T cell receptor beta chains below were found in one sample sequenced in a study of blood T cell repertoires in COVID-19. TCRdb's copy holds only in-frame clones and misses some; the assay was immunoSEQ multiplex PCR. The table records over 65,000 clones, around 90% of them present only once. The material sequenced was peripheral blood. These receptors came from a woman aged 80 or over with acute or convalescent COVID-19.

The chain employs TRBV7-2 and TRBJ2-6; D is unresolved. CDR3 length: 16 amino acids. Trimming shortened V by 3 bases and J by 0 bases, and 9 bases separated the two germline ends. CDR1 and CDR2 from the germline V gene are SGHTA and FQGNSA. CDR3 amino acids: CASSFPRVSGANVLTF. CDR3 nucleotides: TGTGCCAGCAGCTTCCCCCGAGTCTCTGGGGCCAACGTCCTGACTTTC.

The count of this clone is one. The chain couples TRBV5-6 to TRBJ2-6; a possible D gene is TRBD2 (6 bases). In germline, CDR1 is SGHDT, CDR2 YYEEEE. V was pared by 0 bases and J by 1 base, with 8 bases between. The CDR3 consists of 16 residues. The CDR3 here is CASSLAGLSGANVLTF. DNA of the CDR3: TGTGCCAGCAGCTTGGCCGGACTATCTGGGGCCAACGTCCTGACTTTC. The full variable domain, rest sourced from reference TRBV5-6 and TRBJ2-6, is DAGVTQSPTHLIKTRGQQVTLRCSPKSGHDTVSWYQQALGQGPQFIFQYYEEEERQRGNFPDRFSGHQFPNYSSELNVNALLLGDSALYLCASSLAGLSGANVLTFGAGSRLTVL.

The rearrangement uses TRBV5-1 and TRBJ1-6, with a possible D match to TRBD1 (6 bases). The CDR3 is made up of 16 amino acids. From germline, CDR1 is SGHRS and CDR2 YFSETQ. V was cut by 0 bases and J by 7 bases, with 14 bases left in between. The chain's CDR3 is CASSLGDRQGNSPLHF. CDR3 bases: TGCGCCAGCAGCTTGGGGGACCGTCAGGGGAATTCACCCCTCCACTTT.

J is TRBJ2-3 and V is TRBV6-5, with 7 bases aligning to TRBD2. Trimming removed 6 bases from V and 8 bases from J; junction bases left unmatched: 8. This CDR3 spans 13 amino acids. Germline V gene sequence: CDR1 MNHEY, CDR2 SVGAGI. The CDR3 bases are TGTGCCAGCAGCCGATCGGGGGGAGGTACGCAGTATTTT. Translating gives CASSRSGGGTQYF.

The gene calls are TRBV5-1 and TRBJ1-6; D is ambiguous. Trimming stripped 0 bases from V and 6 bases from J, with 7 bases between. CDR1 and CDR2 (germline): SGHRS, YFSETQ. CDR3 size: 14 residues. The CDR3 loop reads CASSLASGNSPLHF. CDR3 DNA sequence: TGCGCCAGCAGCTTGGCCTCGGGTAATTCACCCCTCCACTTT.

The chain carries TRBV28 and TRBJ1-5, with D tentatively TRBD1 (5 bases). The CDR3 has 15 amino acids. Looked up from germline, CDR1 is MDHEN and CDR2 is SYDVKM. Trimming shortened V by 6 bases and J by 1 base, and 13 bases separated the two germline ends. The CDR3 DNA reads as TGTGCCAGCAGGATTGACAGCGTGAGCAATCAGCCCCAGCATTTT. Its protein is CASRIDSVSNQPQHF.

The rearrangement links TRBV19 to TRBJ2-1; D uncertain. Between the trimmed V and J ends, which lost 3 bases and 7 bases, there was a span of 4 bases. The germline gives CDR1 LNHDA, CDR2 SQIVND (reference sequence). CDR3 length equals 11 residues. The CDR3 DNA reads TGTGCCAGTAGTATCCGGAATGAGCAGTTCTTC. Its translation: CASSIRNEQFF. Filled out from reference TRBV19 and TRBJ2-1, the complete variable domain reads DGGITQSPKYLFRKEGQNVTLSCEQNLNHDAMYWYRQDPGQGLRLIYYSQIVNDFQKGDIAEGYSVSREKKESFPLTVTSAQKNPTAFYLCASSIRNEQFFGPGTRLTVL.

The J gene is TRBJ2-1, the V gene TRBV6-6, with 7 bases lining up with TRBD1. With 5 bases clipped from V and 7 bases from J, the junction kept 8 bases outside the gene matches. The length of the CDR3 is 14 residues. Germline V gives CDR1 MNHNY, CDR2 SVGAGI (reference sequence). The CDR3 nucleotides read TGTGCCAGCAGTATAAGACAGGGTTGGAATGAGCAGTTCTTC. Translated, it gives CASSIRQGWNEQFF.

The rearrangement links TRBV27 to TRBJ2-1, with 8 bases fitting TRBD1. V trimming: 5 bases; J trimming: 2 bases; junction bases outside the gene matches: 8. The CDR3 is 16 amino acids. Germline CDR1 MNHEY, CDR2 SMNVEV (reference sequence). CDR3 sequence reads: CASSTGQGPPYNEQFF. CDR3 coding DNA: TGTGCCAGCAGTACAGGACAGGGACCGCCCTACAATGAGCAGTTCTTC.

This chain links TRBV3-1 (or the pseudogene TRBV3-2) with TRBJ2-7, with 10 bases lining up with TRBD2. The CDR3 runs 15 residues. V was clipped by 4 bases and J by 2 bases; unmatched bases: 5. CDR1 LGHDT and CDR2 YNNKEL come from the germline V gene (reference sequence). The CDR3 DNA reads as TGTGCCAGCAGCCCGGCAAGCGGGGGGGCCTACGAGCAGTACTTC. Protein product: CASSPASGGAYEQYF.

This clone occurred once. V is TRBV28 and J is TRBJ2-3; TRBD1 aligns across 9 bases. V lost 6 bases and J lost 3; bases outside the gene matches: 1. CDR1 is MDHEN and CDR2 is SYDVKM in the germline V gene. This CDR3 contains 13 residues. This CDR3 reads CASRTGGTDTQYF. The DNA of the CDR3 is TGTGCCAGCAGGACAGGGGGGACAGATACGCAGTATTTT. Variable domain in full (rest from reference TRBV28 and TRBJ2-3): DVKVTQSSRYLVKRTGEKVFLECVQDMDHENMFWYRQDPGLGLRLIYFSYDVKMKEKGDIPEGYSVSREKKERFSLILESASTNQTSMYLCASRTGGTDTQYFGPGTRLTVL.

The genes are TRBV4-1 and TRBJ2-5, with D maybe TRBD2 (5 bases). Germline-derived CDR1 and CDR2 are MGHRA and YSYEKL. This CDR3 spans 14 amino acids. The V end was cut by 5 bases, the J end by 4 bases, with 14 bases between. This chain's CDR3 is CASSYEGWGETQYF. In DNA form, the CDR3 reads TGCGCCAGCAGCTACGAGGGATGGGGAGAGACCCAGTACTTC.

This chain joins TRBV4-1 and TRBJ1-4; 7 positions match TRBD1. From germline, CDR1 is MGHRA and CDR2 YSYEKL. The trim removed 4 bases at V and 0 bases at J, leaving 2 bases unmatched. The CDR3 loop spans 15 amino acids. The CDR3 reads CASSRTGPTNEKLFF. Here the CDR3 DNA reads TGCGCCAGCAGCCGGACAGGACCAACTAATGAAAAACTGTTTTTT.

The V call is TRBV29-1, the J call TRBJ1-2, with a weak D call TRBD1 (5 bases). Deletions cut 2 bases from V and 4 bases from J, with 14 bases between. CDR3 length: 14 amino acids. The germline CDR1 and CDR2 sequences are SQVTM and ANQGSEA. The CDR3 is CSVEIQGGSYGYTF. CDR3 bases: TGCAGCGTTGAAATCCAGGGCGGTAGCTATGGCTACACCTTC.

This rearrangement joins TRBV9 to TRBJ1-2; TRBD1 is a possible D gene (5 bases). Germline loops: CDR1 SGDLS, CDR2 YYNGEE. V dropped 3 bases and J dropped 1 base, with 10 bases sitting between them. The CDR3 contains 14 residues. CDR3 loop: CASSADSYNYGYTF. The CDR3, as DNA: TGTGCCAGCAGCGCAGACAGTTATAACTATGGCTACACCTTC.